This is a list of T cell receptor beta chains from one sample in a study of blood T cell repertoires in COVID-19. Assay: immunoSEQ multiplex PCR; the TCRdb copy retains only in-frame clones and omits some. The table lists under 400,000 clones, 87% of them singletons. The sample taken for sequencing was PBMCs or T cells enriched from blood (not recorded which). Source of these receptors: a man in his forties in a cohort exposed to, infected with or recovered from COVID-19 (not recorded which). Both conserved end residues are part of each CDR3. D genes are given only for firm matches. Size is omitted from some rows. Given values are once, few, many or a class for expanded clones.

J	D	size	V	DNA	CDR3
TRBJ1-2	TRBD1	once	TRBV10-1	TGCGCCAGCAGGGACAGGTGGACTAACTATGGCTACACCTTC	CASRDRWTNYGYTF
TRBJ1-3	-	once	TRBV11-3	TGTGCCAGCAGCCCTGGGGACTCCGGCTCTGGAAACACCATATATTTT	CASSPGDSGSGNTIYF
TRBJ2-2	-	-	TRBV20-1	TGCAGTGCTAGTATCAGGGCCAACGGGGAGCTGTTTTTT	CSASIRANGELFF
TRBJ2-7	-	-	TRBV11-1	TGTGCCAGCAGCTTAATTTTTGGGGGCGGCTCCTACGAGCAGTACTTC	CASSLIFGGGSYEQYF
TRBJ2-1	TRBD2	-	TRBV6-5	TGTGCCAGCACCGGGACTAGCGGGACCAATGAGCAGTTCTTC	CASTGTSGTNEQFF
TRBJ2-7	TRBD2	few	TRBV2	TGTGCCAGCAGACCAGATGTGGGGGGGGAGCAGTACTTC	CASRPDVGGEQYF
TRBJ2-4	-	-	TRBV20-1	TGCAGTGCCCAGGCGGGAAGCATTCAGTACTTC	CSAQAGSIQYF
TRBJ2-1	TRBD1	-	TRBV9	TGTGCCAGCAGCGTAGGAGGGGGACAGGCCGAATACAATGAGCAGTTCTTC	CASSVGGGQAEYNEQFF
TRBJ1-5	TRBD1	-	TRBV28	TGTGCCAACCCGGACAGGGGGAATCAGCCCCAGCATTTT	CANPDRGNQPQHF
TRBJ1-1	-	-	TRBV5-1	TGCGCCAGCAGCTTGGTCAGTCTGAACACTGAAGCTTTCTTT	CASSLVSLNTEAFF
TRBJ2-1	TRBD2	-	TRBV7-8	TGTGCCAGCAGCTTAGCCTTTAGCGGGAGGGCCAGCAATGAGCAGTTCTTC	CASSLAFSGRASNEQFF
TRBJ1-2	-	-	TRBV30	TGTGCCTGGAGCCGAGACAGACACTATGGCTACACCTTC	CAWSRDRHYGYTF
TRBJ2-7	TRBD1	-	TRBV7-9	TGTGCCAGCAGCCAACGTCGGCAGGGGGTCTACGAGCAGTACTTC	CASSQRRQGVYEQYF
TRBJ2-1	-	-	TRBV6-2/TRBV6-3	TGTGCCAGCAGTTACTTCTTCGGGTCAGAGAGTGGCTACAATGAGCAGTTCTTC	CASSYFFGSESGYNEQFF
TRBJ1-2	-	-	TRBV10-3	TGTGCAATCAGGGGAGGATCTAACTATGGCTACACCTTC	CAIRGGSNYGYTF
TRBJ1-1	TRBD1	-	TRBV2	TGTGCCAGCAGTGATTTTAGGACAGGGGACGCTGAAGCTTTCTTT	CASSDFRTGDAEAFF
TRBJ2-7	TRBD1	-	TRBV5-3	TGTGCCAGAAGCTTTGGACAGGGACGGTACGAGCAGTACTTC	CARSFGQGRYEQYF
TRBJ2-1	TRBD1	-	TRBV5-4	TGTGCCAGCAGCCCCAGGACAGGGATAAATGAGCAGTTCTTC	CASSPRTGINEQFF
TRBJ2-5	TRBD2	-	TRBV19	TGTGCCAGTAGTATGGGGCTAGCGGATCCATTAGAGACCCAGTACTTC	CASSMGLADPLETQYF
TRBJ1-1	TRBD1	-	TRBV27	TGTGCCAGCAGGTCTTTGACAGGGAGCACTGAAGCTTTCTTT	CASRSLTGSTEAFF
TRBJ2-3	TRBD2	once	TRBV10-3	TGTGCCACCGGACTAGCGGTCACAGATACGCAGTATTTT	CATGLAVTDTQYF
TRBJ1-6	TRBD1	-	TRBV19	TGTGCCACCAGAAGGACAGGCCCCCTCCACTTT	CATRRTGPLHF
TRBJ1-2	-	-	TRBV27	TGTGCCAACTACCCCGGGACACCACCTCTTTCTAACTATGGCTACACCTTC	CANYPGTPPLSNYGYTF
TRBJ2-1	TRBD2	few	TRBV24-1	TGTGCCACCAGTACTAGCGGGAGTGGAAATGAGCAGTTCTTC	CATSTSGSGNEQFF
TRBJ1-5	-	few	TRBV7-2	TGTGCCAGCAGCTTGGGACAAGGCCTTTATCAGCCCCAGCATTTT	CASSLGQGLYQPQHF
TRBJ1-5	TRBD1	-	TRBV18	TGTGCCAGCTCACCGCAGGGGGCGTCACGTGGCAATCAGCCCCAGCATTTT	CASSPQGASRGNQPQHF
TRBJ2-6	-	-	TRBV5-4	TGTGCCAGCAGCTTGTTCGGGGGAGCTGGGGCCAACGTCCTGACTTTC	CASSLFGGAGANVLTF
TRBJ2-5	-	once	TRBV6-5	TGTGCCAGCAGTTACTCGTTAGCGCAGCAAGAGACCCAGTACTTC	CASSYSLAQQETQYF
TRBJ2-5	TRBD2	-	TRBV5-1	TGCGCCAGCAGCTTGGCGGGGACTAGACAAGAGACCCAGTACTTC	CASSLAGTRQETQYF
TRBJ2-1	-	-	TRBV6-4	TGTGCCAGTGCTTCGAGGGAGGTAGGCCATGAGCAGTTCTTC	CASASREVGHEQFF
TRBJ2-7	-	-	TRBV3-1/TRBV3-2	TGTGCCAGCAGCCAAAGAGGGGGGGACCACTACGAGCAGTACTTC	CASSQRGGDHYEQYF
TRBJ2-7	-	once	TRBV5-1	TGCGCCAGCAGCCCCACGTCAGACAACAGCTCCTACGAGCAGTACTTC	CASSPTSDNSSYEQYF
TRBJ2-3	-	-	TRBV2	TGTGCCAGCAGTCTTTCTAGCGCCGCACCAGATACGCAGTATTTT	CASSLSSAAPDTQYF
TRBJ1-5	TRBD1	-	TRBV5-6	TGTGCCAGCAGCTTGGGGACAGGGGAGAGTCAGCCCCAGCATTTT	CASSLGTGESQPQHF
TRBJ1-2	-	-	TRBV6-1	TGTGCCAGCAGTGAACCAGTCCTCTATGGCTACACCTTC	CASSEPVLYGYTF
TRBJ2-7	TRBD2	-	TRBV24-1	TGTGCCACCACTGGTGGGAGGGTGGGCGAGCAGTACTTC	CATTGGRVGEQYF
TRBJ2-2	TRBD1	few	TRBV27	TGTGCCAGCAGTTTATTTGGGACAGTAAACACCGGGGAGCTGTTTTTT	CASSLFGTVNTGELFF
TRBJ2-7	TRBD1	-	TRBV11-2	TGTGCCAGCAGCCCAGGGGGCAGAGGATACGAGCAGTACTTC	CASSPGGRGYEQYF
TRBJ2-1	-	few	TRBV5-1	TGCGCCAGCAGCCCCCGGCGGGAAGTATACAATGAGCAGTTCTTC	CASSPRREVYNEQFF
TRBJ2-7	TRBD2	-	TRBV30	TGTGCCTGGCAAAAACGAAAAGGACAGGGGTGGACTAGCGGGAGGGCCTACGAGCAGTACTTC	CAWQKRKGQGWTSGRAYEQYF
TRBJ2-2	-	-	TRBV4-1	TGCGCCAGCAGCCAAGATTACGCGGTCACCGGGGAGCTGTTTTTT	CASSQDYAVTGELFF
TRBJ1-2	TRBD1	-	TRBV7-2	TGTGCCAGCAGCTTGGGACAGGGCAACTATGGCTACACCTTC	CASSLGQGNYGYTF
TRBJ2-5	-	-	TRBV7-3	TGTGCCAGCAGCCAGAGTGCTAGCTCAGGGACCCAGTACTTC	CASSQSASSGTQYF
TRBJ1-5	-	once	TRBV19	TGTGCCAGTAGTATACGGACAGGCAATCAGCCCCAGCATTTT	CASSIRTGNQPQHF
TRBJ1-2	-	-	TRBV7-2	TGTGCCAGCCGACAGGATCCCCTATATGGCTACACCTTC	CASRQDPLYGYTF
TRBJ1-5	-	few	TRBV7-2	TGTGCCAGCAGCTTAGTTGGGTCGGTACAGCATCATCAGCCCCAGCATTTT	CASSLVGSVQHHQPQHF
TRBJ2-6	-	-	TRBV9	TGTGCCAGCAGTGAGCTTGGGGCCAACGTCCTGACTTTC	CASSELGANVLTF
TRBJ2-1	-	once	TRBV20-1	TGCAGTGCTAGAGTTCGGAATGAGCAGTTCTTC	CSARVRNEQFF
TRBJ1-5	TRBD1	-	TRBV11-2	TGTGCCAGCAGCTTAACAGGGGCTCAGCCCCAGCATTTT	CASSLTGAQPQHF
TRBJ1-5	-	-	TRBV28	TGTGCCAGCAGTTTACGCGACAGCGGGAATCAGCCCCAGCATTTT	CASSLRDSGNQPQHF
TRBJ1-1	-	-	TRBV30	TGTGCCTGGAAACGGGGAGGAAACACTGAAGCTTTCTTT	CAWKRGGNTEAFF
TRBJ2-7	TRBD1	-	TRBV11-2	TGTGCCAGCAGCTTAATGACAGGGATTTACGAGCAGTACTTC	CASSLMTGIYEQYF
TRBJ1-1	-	-	TRBV19	TGTGCCAGTTCTAGGAGTTCTCCCAACACTGAAGCTTTCTTT	CASSRSSPNTEAFF
TRBJ2-7	-	-	TRBV7-2	TGTGCCAGCAGCCGCGGTGGTAGCGGAGTCTACGAGCAGTACTTC	CASSRGGSGVYEQYF